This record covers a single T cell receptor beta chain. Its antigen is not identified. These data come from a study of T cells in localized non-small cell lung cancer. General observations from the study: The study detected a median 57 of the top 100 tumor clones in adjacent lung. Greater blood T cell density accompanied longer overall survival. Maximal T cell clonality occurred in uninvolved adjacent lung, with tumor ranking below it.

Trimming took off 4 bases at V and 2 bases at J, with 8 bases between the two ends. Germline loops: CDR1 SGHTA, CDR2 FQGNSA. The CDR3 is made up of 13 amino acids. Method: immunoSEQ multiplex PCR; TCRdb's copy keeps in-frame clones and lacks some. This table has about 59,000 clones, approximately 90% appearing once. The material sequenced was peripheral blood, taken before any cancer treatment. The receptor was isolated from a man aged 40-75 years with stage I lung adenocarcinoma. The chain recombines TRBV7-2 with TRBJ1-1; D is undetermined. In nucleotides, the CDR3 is TGTGCCAGCAGCTACCGTGATAACACTGAAGCTTTCTTT. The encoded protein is CASSYRDNTEAFF.